These 21 T cell receptor beta chains were all obtained from the same sample, sequenced in a study of T cell responses to AZD1222 COVID-19 vaccine (dated by TCRdb to the early 2020s). The sample's time point label, decoded: about 28 days (+/-7) after the second vaccine dose. Library prep was done by the immunoSEQ multiplex PCR assay. Held by TCRdb, this immuneACCESS table contains in-frame sequences only and omits some clones. Under half of the omission traces to an unresolved V gene where checked; the cause of the rest is unknown. This sample holds some 170,000 clones; around nine tenths were observed only once. The top ten hold 4.3% of the sample. The starting material was peripheral blood, obtained 28 days after the second AZD1222 dose. These TCRs come from an adult who received the AZD1222 COVID-19 vaccine.

Worth noting for this clone: Other DNA sequences in this specimen translate into the identical CDR3. The gene calls are TRBV30 and TRBJ1-1, with D possibly matching TRBD1 (6 bases). V lost 2 bases to trimming and J lost 1 base, with 8 bases between them. Germline CDR1 reads GTSNPN; CDR2 reads SVGIG (reference sequence). The length of the CDR3 is 13 residues. CDR3 protein: CAWSRQANTEAFF. The CDR3 nucleotides are TGTGCCTGGAGTAGACAGGCGAACACTGAAGCTTTCTTT.

V and J are TRBV5-1 and TRBJ2-5; D is unclear. V lost 1 base and J lost 5, with 9 bases in between. CDR3 length: 13 amino acids. Germline assignment: CDR1 SGHRS and CDR2 YFSETQ. The CDR3 here is CASSLRVGETQYF. For the CDR3, the DNA is TGCGCCAGCAGCTTGAGAGTGGGCGAGACCCAGTACTTC.

V and J are TRBV13 and TRBJ1-2; TRBD1 matches at 7 bases. This CDR3 has 15 residues. The trim removed 0 bases at V and 2 bases at J, leaving 3 bases unmatched. Per the germline V gene, CDR1 is PRHDT and CDR2 is FYEKMQ (reference sequence). The CDR3 spells CASSLGRGLNYGYTF. The CDR3 coding sequence is TGTGCCAGCAGCTTAGGGAGGGGGCTCAACTATGGCTACACCTTC. Full variable domain (rest looked up from reference TRBV13 and TRBJ1-2): AAGVIQSPRHLIKEKRETATLKCYPIPRHDTVYWYQQGPGQDPQFLISFYEKMQSDKGSIPDRFSAQQFSDYHSELNMSSLELGDSALYFCASSLGRGLNYGYTFGSGTRLTVV.

The J gene is TRBJ2-2, the V gene TRBV9; D is uncertain. This CDR3 contains 13 residues. Trimming cost V 0 bases and J 3 bases, with 3 bases left between them. CDR1 and CDR2 (germline): SGDLS, YYNGEE. CDR3 sequence (DNA): TGTGCCAGCAGCGTAGTAGACACCGGGGAGCTGTTTTTT. It yields the protein CASSVVDTGELFF.

The chain joins TRBV7-3 to TRBJ2-3; D remains unclear. The CDR3 sequence is 14 residues long. V lost 3 bases and J 0 bases, leaving 7 bases between the germline ends. Germline V gives CDR1 SGHTA, CDR2 FQGTGA. In nucleotides, the CDR3 is TGTGCCAGCAGCTTTGGTGGGAGCACAGATACGCAGTATTTT. This encodes CASSFGGSTDTQYF.

This chain joins TRBV7-9 and TRBJ1-4; D ambiguous. The CDR3 covers 15 residues. Germline loops: CDR1 SEHNR, CDR2 FQNEAQ (reference sequence). Between the trimmed V and J ends, which lost 2 bases and 2 bases, there was a span of 9 bases. The CDR3 nucleotides are TGTGCCAGCAGCTTACCTGGGGTCACTAATGAAAAACTGTTTTTT. Translated: CASSLPGVTNEKLFF.

The chain links TRBV5-4 to TRBJ1-2; D may be TRBD1 (5 bases). In germline, CDR1 is SGHNT, CDR2 YYREEE (reference sequence). V dropped 4 bases and J dropped 8 bases, with 15 bases sitting between them. The CDR3 is 13 residues long. The DNA for the CDR3 is TGTGCCAGCAGCCCGGAGGGGAAACGGGGCTACACCTTC. Its protein product is CASSPEGKRGYTF. The entire variable domain, with the rest obtained from reference TRBV5-4 and TRBJ1-2, is as follows: ETGVTQSPTHLIKTRGQQVTLRCSSQSGHNTVSWYQQALGQGPQFIFQYYREEENGRGNFPPRFSGLQFPNYSSELNVNALELDDSALYLCASSPEGKRGYTFGSGTRLTVV.

J is TRBJ1-5 and V is TRBV21-1. TRBV21-1 constitutes a pseudogene. The CDR3 length is 16 residues. This CDR3 is CASSKRSGAAIQPQHF. The CDR3 DNA follows: TGTGCCAGCAGCAAAAGGTCCGGGGCCGCCATACAGCCCCAGCATTTT.

In its sample, this clone was seen a few times. This chain links TRBV9 with TRBJ1-5, with D possibly matching TRBD1 (5 bases). The V and J ends lost 3 bases and 0 bases respectively, with 13 bases between them. Germline values: CDR1 SGDLS, CDR2 YYNGEE. The CDR3 loop spans 16 amino acids. The CDR3 protein is CASSAGRSYSNQPQHF. The CDR3 DNA reads as TGTGCCAGCAGCGCGGGGCGATCCTATAGCAATCAGCCCCAGCATTTT.

The CDR3: CASRGTGANVLTF. CDR3 DNA sequence: TGTGCCAGCAGGGGTACTGGGGCCAACGTCCTGACTTTC. The chain couples TRBV6-4 to TRBJ2-6; D call uncertain. This CDR3 comprises 13 residues. The germline CDR1 and CDR2 sequences are MRHNA and SNTAGT. Deletions cut 6 bases from V and 2 bases from J, with 5 bases between.

V usage is TRBV7-9 and J usage is TRBJ1-1; D gene ambiguous. Trimming removed 9 bases from V and 0 bases from J, with 17 bases in between. Germline assignment: CDR1 SEHNR and CDR2 FQNEAQ (reference sequence). The CDR3 is made up of 15 amino acids. The CDR3 reads CASLRARGLNTEAFF. CDR3 nucleotides: TGTGCCAGTCTCCGGGCACGAGGATTGAACACTGAAGCTTTCTTT.

The rearrangement uses TRBV3-1 (or the pseudogene TRBV3-2) and TRBJ1-3; D call uncertain. Germline CDR1 reads LGHDT; CDR2 reads YNNKEL (reference sequence). The CDR3 is 14 amino acids. Between the trimmed V and J ends, which lost 4 bases and 3 bases, there was a span of 10 bases. The DNA of the CDR3 is TGTGCCAGCAGCCTTGGAGCGTATGGAAACACCATATATTTT. It translates to CASSLGAYGNTIYF.

The chain joins TRBV29-1 to TRBJ1-2, with D maybe TRBD1 (6 bases). Per the germline V gene, CDR1 is SQVTM and CDR2 is ANQGSEA. This CDR3 is 15 amino acids long. V lost 0 bases, J lost 0 bases, and 11 bases lay in between. The CDR3 DNA sequence: TGCAGCGTTGAAGATCCGGACAGACCTAACTATGGCTACACCTTC. Translated: CSVEDPDRPNYGYTF. Drawing the rest from reference TRBV29-1 and TRBJ1-2, the complete variable domain is SAVISQKPSRDICQRGTSLTIQCQVDSQVTMMFWYRQQPGQSLTLIATANQGSEATYESGFVIDKFPISRPNLTFSTLTVSNMSPEDSSIYLCSVEDPDRPNYGYTFGSGTRLTVV.

The CDR3 nucleotides are TGCGCCAGCAGCTTGGCCATCACAGGGAGAAGCCGGGAGACCCAGTACTTC. Its protein product is CASSLAITGRSRETQYF. The rearrangement links TRBV5-1 to TRBJ2-5; D possibly corresponds to TRBD1 (6 bases). The CDR3 covers 17 residues. Germline loops: CDR1 SGHRS, CDR2 YFSETQ. Deletions cut 0 bases from V and 5 bases from J, with 20 bases between. Full variable domain (remainder filled in from reference TRBV5-1 and TRBJ2-5): KAGVTQTPRYLIKTRGQQVTLSCSPISGHRSVSWYQQTPGQGLQFLFEYFSETQRNKGNFPGRFSGRQFSNSRSEMNVSTLELGDSALYLCASSLAITGRSRETQYFGPGTRLLVL.

The rearrangement links TRBV29-1 to TRBJ2-7; D unresolved. The CDR3 contains 11 residues. The germline V gene has CDR1 SQVTM and CDR2 ANQGSEA. The V end was cut by 7 bases, the J end by 2 bases, with 9 bases between. CDR3 protein: CSASKTYEQYF. DNA of the CDR3: TGCAGCGCCAGTAAGACCTACGAGCAGTACTTC.

The chain is built from TRBV2 and TRBJ2-7, with 9 bases aligning to TRBD2. The J segment lost 6 bases and the V segment lost 3 bases, leaving 6 bases of the junction unmatched. The CDR3 covers 14 residues. CDR1 is SNHLY, CDR2 FYNNEI, per germline. DNA for the CDR3: TGTGCCAGCAGTGACGCGCGGGGGGGGGCCGAGCAGTACTTC. Protein: CASSDARGGAEQYF.

The rearrangement uses TRBV3-1 (or the pseudogene TRBV3-2) and TRBJ2-7; D is unresolved. Germline V gene lookup returns CDR1 LGHDT and CDR2 YNNKEL (reference sequence). Trimming pared 4 bases from V and 0 bases from J, leaving 4 bases between. This CDR3 has 12 residues. The CDR3 spells CASSPSSYEQYF. CDR3 nucleotide sequence: TGTGCCAGCAGCCCCAGCTCCTACGAGCAGTACTTC.

This clone was seen a few times. The V call is TRBV27, the J call TRBJ1-6; no firm D call. V was clipped by 5 bases and J by 5 bases, with 10 bases between them. The CDR3 covers 14 residues. Germline V gene data show CDR1 as MNHEY and CDR2 as SMNVEV (reference sequence). The CDR3 DNA sequence: TGTGCCAGCAGTCCACATAGGAATAATTCACCCCTCCACTTT. Amino acid sequence: CASSPHRNNSPLHF.

V and J are TRBV21-1 and TRBJ1-5; the table names TRBD1, a call not compared with the DNA. TRBV21-1 is given as a pseudogene. The CDR3 runs 18 residues. This CDR3 is CASSKRTGWSISNQPQHF. The CDR3 DNA reads as TGTGCCAGCAGCAAACGGACAGGCTGGTCGATTAGCAATCAGCCCCAGCATTTT.

V and J are TRBV29-1 and TRBJ2-3, with 9 bases identical to TRBD2. CDR3 size: 15 residues. In germline, CDR1 is SQVTM, CDR2 ANQGSEA. Trimming took 1 base from V and 1 from J; bases not matched to a gene: 3. The CDR3, as DNA: TGCAGCGTTGAAGGGGCTAGCGGGGGCACAGATACGCAGTATTTT. Translation gives CSVEGASGGTDTQYF.

This clone is a singleton in its sample. This sample also contains other DNA sequences that code for the same CDR3. The chain joins TRBV3-1 (or the pseudogene TRBV3-2) to TRBJ2-7, with D possibly TRBD1 on 5 matching bases. There are 13 residues in the CDR3. The V gene's germline CDR1 is LGHDT and CDR2 YNNKEL (reference sequence). V was cut by 0 bases and J by 2 bases, with 5 bases left in between. The CDR3 protein is CASSQDRAYEQYF. Here the CDR3 DNA reads TGTGCCAGCAGCCAAGACAGGGCCTACGAGCAGTACTTC.